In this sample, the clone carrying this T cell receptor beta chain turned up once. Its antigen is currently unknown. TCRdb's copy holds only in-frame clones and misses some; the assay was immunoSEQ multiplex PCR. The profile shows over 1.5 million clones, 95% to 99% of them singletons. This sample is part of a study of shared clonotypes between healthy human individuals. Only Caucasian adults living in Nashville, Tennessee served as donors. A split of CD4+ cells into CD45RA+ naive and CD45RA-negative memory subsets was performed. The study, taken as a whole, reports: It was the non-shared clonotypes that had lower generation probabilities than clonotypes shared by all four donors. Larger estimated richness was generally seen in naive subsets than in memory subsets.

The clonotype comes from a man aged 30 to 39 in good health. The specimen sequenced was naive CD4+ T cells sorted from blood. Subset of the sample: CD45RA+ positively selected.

The CDR3 sequence: CASSIDGRTYEQYF. The DNA of the CDR3 is TGTGCCAGTAGTATCGACGGCAGAACCTACGAGCAGTACTTC. This chain connects TRBV19 to TRBJ2-7; no clear D. The length of the CDR3 is 14 residues. Germline values: CDR1 LNHDA, CDR2 SQIVND (reference sequence). V lost 3 bases and J lost 2, with 11 bases in between.